This note documents a single T cell receptor (beta chain) sequence. Antigen specificity is unknown. A multiplex PCR was run with 60 Vbeta primers and 13 Jbeta primers. TCRdb keeps only in-frame clones here, not all; method: immunoSEQ multiplex PCR. In the table there are approximately 150,000 clones, around 65% of which are singletons. The data were obtained in a study of cytomegalovirus exposure and HLA in healthy donors. Whole-study results and caveats: Within the data, a cluster of highly shared sequence variants was likely a sequencing artifact.

This receptor was identified in a woman in her twenties or thirties in good health and CMV-seropositive. Sequencing was performed on PBMCs.

CDR3 sequence reads: CASSSGQVNTEAFF. The CDR3 nucleotides read TGTGCCAGCAGCTCTGGACAGGTAAACACTGAAGCTTTCTTT. The gene calls are TRBV5-4 and TRBJ1-1, with 7 bases matching TRBD1. Germline CDR1 and CDR2: SGHNT and YYREEE (reference sequence). The V and J ends lost 3 bases and 2 bases, in that order; junction bases with no gene match: 4. This CDR3 region has 14 residues.